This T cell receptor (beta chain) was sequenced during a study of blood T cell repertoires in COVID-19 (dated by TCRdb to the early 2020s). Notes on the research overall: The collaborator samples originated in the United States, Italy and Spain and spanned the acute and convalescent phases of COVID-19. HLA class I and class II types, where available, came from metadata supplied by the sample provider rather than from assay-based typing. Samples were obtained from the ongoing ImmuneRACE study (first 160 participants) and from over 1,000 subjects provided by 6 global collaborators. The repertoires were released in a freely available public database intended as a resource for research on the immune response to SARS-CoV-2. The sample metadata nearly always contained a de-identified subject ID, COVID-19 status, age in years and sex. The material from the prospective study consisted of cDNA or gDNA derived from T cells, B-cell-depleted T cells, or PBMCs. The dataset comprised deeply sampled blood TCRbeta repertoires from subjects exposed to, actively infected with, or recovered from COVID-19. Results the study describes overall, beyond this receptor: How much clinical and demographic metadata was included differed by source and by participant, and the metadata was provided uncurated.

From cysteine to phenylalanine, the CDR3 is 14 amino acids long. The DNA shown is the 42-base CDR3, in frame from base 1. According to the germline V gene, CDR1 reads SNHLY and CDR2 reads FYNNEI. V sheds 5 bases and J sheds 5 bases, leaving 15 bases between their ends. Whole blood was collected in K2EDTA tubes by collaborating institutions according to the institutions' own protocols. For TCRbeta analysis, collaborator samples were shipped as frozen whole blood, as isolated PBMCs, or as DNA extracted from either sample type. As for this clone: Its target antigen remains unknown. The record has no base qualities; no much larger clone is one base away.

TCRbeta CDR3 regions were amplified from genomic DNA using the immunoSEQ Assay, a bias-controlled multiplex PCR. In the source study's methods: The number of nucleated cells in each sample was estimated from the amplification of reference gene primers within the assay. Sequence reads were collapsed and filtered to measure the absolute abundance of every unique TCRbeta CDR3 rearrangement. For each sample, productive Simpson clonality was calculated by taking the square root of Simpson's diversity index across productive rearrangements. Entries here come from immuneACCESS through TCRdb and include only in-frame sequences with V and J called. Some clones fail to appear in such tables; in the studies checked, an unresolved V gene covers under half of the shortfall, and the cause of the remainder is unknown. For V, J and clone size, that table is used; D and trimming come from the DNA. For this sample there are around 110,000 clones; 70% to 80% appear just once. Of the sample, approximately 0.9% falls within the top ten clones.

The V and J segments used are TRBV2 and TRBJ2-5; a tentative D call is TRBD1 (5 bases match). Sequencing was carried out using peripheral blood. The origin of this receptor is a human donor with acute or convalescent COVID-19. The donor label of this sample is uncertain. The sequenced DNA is TGTGCCAGCAGTTCGGCCTTTTCAGGGGAGACCCAGTACTTC. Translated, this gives CASSSAFSGETQYF. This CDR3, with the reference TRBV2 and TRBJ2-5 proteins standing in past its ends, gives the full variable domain EPEVTQTPSHQVTQMGQEVILRCVPISNHLYFYWYRQILGQKVEFLVSFYNNEISEKSEIFDDQFSVERPDGSNFTLKIRSTKLEDSAMYFCASSSAFSGETQYFGPGTRLLVL.